This T cell receptor beta chain comes out of a study of blood T cell repertoires in COVID-19 (dated by TCRdb to about 2020). General notes on the study: The collaborator samples originated in the United States, Italy and Spain and spanned the acute and convalescent phases of COVID-19. Samples were obtained from the ongoing ImmuneRACE study (first 160 participants) and from 1,000 to 1,500 subjects provided by 6 global collaborators. Deeply sampled blood TCRbeta repertoires from subjects exposed to, actively infected with, or recovered from COVID-19 were included in the dataset. The repertoires were released in a freely available public database intended as a resource for research on the immune response to SARS-CoV-2. HLA class I and class II types, where available, came from metadata supplied by the sample provider rather than from assay-based typing. Sample metadata almost always included a de-identified subject ID, COVID-19 status, age in years and sex. The material from the prospective study consisted of cDNA or gDNA derived from T cells, B-cell-depleted T cells, or PBMCs. Overall results and qualifications from the work: Clinical and demographic metadata were provided uncurated, with the amount varying by source and participant.

Trimmed from V: 2 bases; trimmed from J: 3 bases; junction bases lacking a gene match: 8. CDR1 and CDR2, looked up from the germline V gene (reference sequence), are SGHNT and YYREEE. The cysteine opens and the phenylalanine closes a CDR3 of 17 amino acids. Only the CDR3 portion is preserved as DNA: 51 bases, with reading frame beginning at the first base. TCRbeta CDR3 regions were amplified from genomic DNA using the immunoSEQ Assay, a bias-controlled multiplex PCR. In the source study's methods: The number of nucleated cells in each sample was estimated by amplification of reference gene primers within the assay. To quantify the absolute abundance of each unique TCRbeta CDR3 rearrangement, sequence reads were collapsed and filtered. Productive Simpson clonality was computed per sample as the square root of Simpson's diversity index over productive rearrangements. TCRdb provides this immuneACCESS table in a form limited to in-frame rearrangements. Some clones are lacking; in checked studies, under half of them reflect an unresolved V gene, and why the rest are absent is not known. That table gives V, J and clone size, and the DNA gave D and trimming. The sample table lists 210,000 or so clones, under 90% of them with a count of one. The ten top clones hold less than 20% of the sample.

Worth noting for this clone: The antigen it binds to is not known. Nothing much larger sits one base from this clone, and base qualities are not available.

Collaborating institutions collected whole blood in K2EDTA tubes following their own protocols. For TCRbeta analysis, collaborator samples were shipped as frozen whole blood, as isolated PBMCs, or as DNA extracted from either sample type. Material: peripheral blood. Recombination connected TRBV5-4 to TRBJ2-1; 10 central bases correspond to TRBD2. The origin of this receptor is a woman older than 75 with active or convalescent COVID-19. The CDR3 protein is CASSFPSGGQDYNEQFF. The DNA sequence is as follows: TGTGCCAGCAGCTTCCCTAGCGGGGGCCAAGACTACAATGAGCAGTTCTTC. The CDR3 plus the reference TRBV5-4 and TRBJ2-1 genes for the other parts give the full variable domain: ETGVTQSPTHLIKTRGQQVTLRCSSQSGHNTVSWYQQALGQGPQFIFQYYREEENGRGNFPPRFSGLQFPNYSSELNVNALELDDSALYLCASSFPSGGQDYNEQFFGPGTRLTVL.